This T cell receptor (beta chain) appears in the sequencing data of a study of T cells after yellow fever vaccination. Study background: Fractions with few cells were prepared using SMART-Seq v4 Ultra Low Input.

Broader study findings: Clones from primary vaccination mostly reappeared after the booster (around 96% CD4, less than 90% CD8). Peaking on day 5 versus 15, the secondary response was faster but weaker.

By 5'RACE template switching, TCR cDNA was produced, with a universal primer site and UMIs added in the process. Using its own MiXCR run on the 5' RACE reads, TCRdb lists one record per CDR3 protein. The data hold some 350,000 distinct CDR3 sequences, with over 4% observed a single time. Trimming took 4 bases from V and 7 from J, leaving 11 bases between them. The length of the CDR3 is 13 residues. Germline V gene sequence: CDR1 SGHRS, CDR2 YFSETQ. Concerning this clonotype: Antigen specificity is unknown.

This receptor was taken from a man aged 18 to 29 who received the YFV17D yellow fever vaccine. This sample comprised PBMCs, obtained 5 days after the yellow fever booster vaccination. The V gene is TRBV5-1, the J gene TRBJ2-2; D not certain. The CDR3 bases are TGCGCCAGCAGCACCGCCAGAAGCGGGGAGCTGTTTTTT. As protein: CASSTARSGELFF.